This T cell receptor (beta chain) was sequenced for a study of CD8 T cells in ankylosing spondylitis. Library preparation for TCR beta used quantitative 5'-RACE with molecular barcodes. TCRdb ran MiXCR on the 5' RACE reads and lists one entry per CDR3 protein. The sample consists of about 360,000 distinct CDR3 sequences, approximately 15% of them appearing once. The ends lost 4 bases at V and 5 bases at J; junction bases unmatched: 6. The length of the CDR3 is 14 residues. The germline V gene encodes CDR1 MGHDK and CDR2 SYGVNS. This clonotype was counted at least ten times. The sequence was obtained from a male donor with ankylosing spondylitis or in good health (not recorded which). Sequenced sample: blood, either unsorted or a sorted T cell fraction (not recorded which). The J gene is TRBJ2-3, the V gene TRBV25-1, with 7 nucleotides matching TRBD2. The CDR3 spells CASSVWGGLDTQYF. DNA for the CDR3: TGTGCCAGCAGTGTATGGGGGGGGTTAGATACGCAGTATTTT.